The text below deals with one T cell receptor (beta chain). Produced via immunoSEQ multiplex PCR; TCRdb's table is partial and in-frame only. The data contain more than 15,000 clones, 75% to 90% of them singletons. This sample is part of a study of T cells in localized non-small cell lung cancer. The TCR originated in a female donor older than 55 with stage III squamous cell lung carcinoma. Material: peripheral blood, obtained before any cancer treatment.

The CDR3 DNA sequence: TGTGCCAGCAGCTTATTGGGACAGGGGTTAGACATTCAGTACTTC. Translated: CASSLLGQGLDIQYF. The V call is TRBV7-8, the J call TRBJ2-4; 10 positions match TRBD1. The germline gives CDR1 SGHVS, CDR2 FQNEAQ. V trimming: 2 bases; J trimming: 8 bases; junction bases outside the gene matches: 6. This CDR3 is 15 amino acids long.